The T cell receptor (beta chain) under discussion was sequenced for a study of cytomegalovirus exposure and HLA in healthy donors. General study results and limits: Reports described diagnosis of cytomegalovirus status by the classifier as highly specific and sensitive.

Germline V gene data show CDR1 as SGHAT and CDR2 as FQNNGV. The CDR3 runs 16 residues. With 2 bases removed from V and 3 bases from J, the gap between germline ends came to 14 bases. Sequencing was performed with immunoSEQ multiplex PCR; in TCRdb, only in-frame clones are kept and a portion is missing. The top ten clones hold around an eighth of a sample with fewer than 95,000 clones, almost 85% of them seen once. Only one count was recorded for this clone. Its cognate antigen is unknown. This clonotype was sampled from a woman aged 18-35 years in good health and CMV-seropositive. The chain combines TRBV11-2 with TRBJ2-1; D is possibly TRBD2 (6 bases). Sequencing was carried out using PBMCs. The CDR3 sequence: CASSLLSGSLYNEQFF. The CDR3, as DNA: TGTGCCAGCAGCTTACTTAGCGGATCCCTCTACAATGAGCAGTTCTTC.